This passage covers 32 T cell receptor beta chains from one sample sequenced in a study of PD-L1 blockade in urothelial cancer. Noted time point: pretreatment peripheral blood. Produced via immunoSEQ multiplex PCR; TCRdb's table is partial and in-frame only. The data contain around 82,000 clones, 80% to 85% of them singletons. Specimen: PBMCs, collected around atezolizumab (anti-PD-L1) treatment. The receptor source for this set is a man between 60 and 75 years old with urothelial cancer.

This clone has only one observation. The chain employs TRBV6-5 and TRBJ1-4; D possibly corresponds to TRBD1 (6 bases). The ends were cut back, 0 bases at V and 7 bases at J, with 9 bases in the middle. The CDR3 runs to 14 residues. Germline CDR1 is MNHEY and CDR2 is SVGAGI. CDR3 sequence reads: CASSYSHRVEKLFF. DNA of the CDR3: TGTGCCAGCAGTTACTCACACAGGGTTGAAAAACTGTTTTTT.

This chain connects TRBV18 to TRBJ1-2; maybe TRBD1 (5 bases). Trimming removed 3 bases from V and 2 bases from J, with 10 bases in between. This CDR3 contains 14 residues. Germline CDR1 reads KGHSH; CDR2 reads LQKENI. Written as DNA, the CDR3 is TGTGCCAGCTCACCCCCAGGGAAGAACTATGGCTACACCTTC. As protein: CASSPPGKNYGYTF.

The chain employs TRBV5-4 and TRBJ1-2; 7 positions agree with TRBD1. Trimming at V came to 0 bases and at J to 2 bases, leaving 1 base not matched to a gene. Germline V CDR1 and CDR2: SGHNT, YYREEE (reference sequence). The CDR3 extends over 14 amino acids. CDR3 loop: CASSLGQGNYGYTF. As DNA, the CDR3 is TGTGCCAGCAGCTTGGGACAGGGCAACTATGGCTACACCTTC.

This sequence joins TRBV28 and TRBJ1-5; 10 bases are shared with TRBD1. This CDR3 has 16 amino acids. The V segment lost 3 bases and the J segment 2 bases; nucleotides outside the gene matches: 4. Germline V gene data show CDR1 as MDHEN and CDR2 as SYDVKM. In nucleotides, the CDR3 is TGTGCCAGCAGTTTTGACGGGACAGGGGGCAATCAGCCCCAGCATTTT. Translated: CASSFDGTGGNQPQHF.

The rearrangement joins TRBV18 to TRBJ2-5; a possible D gene is TRBD2 (5 bases). The germline CDR1 and CDR2 sequences are KGHSH and LQKENI. The CDR3 has 16 amino acids. Trimming took 1 base from V and 5 from J, leaving 17 bases between them. CDR3 bases: TGTGCCAGCTCACCACTGTTCGGGAATGGGGAGGAGACCCAGTACTTC. Translating it yields CASSPLFGNGEETQYF.

The chain employs TRBV19 and TRBJ2-5; tentative D call: TRBD1 (6 bases). This CDR3 is built from 15 residues. CDR1 is LNHDA and CDR2 is SQIVND in the germline V gene (reference sequence). Deletions cut 5 bases from V and 4 bases from J, with 17 bases between. The CDR3 is CASSVFGGRGETQYF. The DNA for the CDR3 is TGTGCCAGTAGTGTTTTTGGGGGCAGAGGAGAGACCCAGTACTTC.

V gene TRBV19 combines with J gene TRBJ2-6; TRBD1 might be the D (6 bases). Trimming left V 9 bases short and J 5 bases short, with 8 bases between. Germline V gives CDR1 LNHDA, CDR2 SQIVND (reference sequence). CDR3 size: 12 residues. The CDR3 reads CASRDRANVLTF. In DNA, the CDR3 is TGTGCCAGCAGGGACAGGGCCAACGTCCTGACTTTC.

This clone turned up a few times. V gene TRBV4-1 combines with J gene TRBJ1-1; no clear D. Germline-derived CDR1 and CDR2 are MGHRA and YSYEKL. V was pared by 4 bases and J by 2 bases, with 11 bases between. This CDR3 comprises 14 residues. CDR3 sequence reads: CASSPLPVNTEAFF. The CDR3 DNA reads TGCGCCAGCAGCCCGCTGCCGGTAAACACTGAAGCTTTCTTT.

The genes are TRBV10-3 and TRBJ2-6; D possibly corresponds to TRBD1 (6 bases). The CDR3 is 13 residues long. CDR1 and CDR2 (germline): ENHRY, SYGVKD. V gave up 9 bases and J gave up 1 base, with 7 bases separating them. The DNA for the CDR3 is TGTGCCATTCAGGGGTCTGGGGCCAACGTCCTGACTTTC. This sequence encodes CAIQGSGANVLTF.

The chain recombines TRBV7-6 with TRBJ1-6; D remains unclear. This CDR3 contains 17 residues. Germline V gene sequence: CDR1 SGHVS, CDR2 FNYEAQ. Trimming shortened V by 2 bases and J by 5 bases, and 16 bases separated the two germline ends. As DNA, the CDR3 is TGTGCCAGCAGCTTATCTTGGACTCCAGCTAATAATTCACCCCTCCACTTT. Its translation: CASSLSWTPANNSPLHF.

This CDR3 is CASSLGDMQVDTQYF. CDR3 in DNA: TGTGCCAGCAGCTTAGGGGATATGCAGGTAGATACGCAGTATTTT. The chain joins TRBV13 to TRBJ2-3; D remains ambiguous. The CDR3 extends over 15 amino acids. V was pared by 0 bases and J by 5 bases, with 12 bases between. Germline CDR1 PRHDT, CDR2 FYEKMQ (reference sequence).

The chain joins TRBV5-1 to TRBJ1-5; a possible D gene is TRBD1 (5 bases). Trimming left V 1 base short and J 1 base short, with 9 bases between. The germline CDR1 and CDR2 sequences are SGHRS and YFSETQ. The CDR3 consists of 15 residues. CDR3 amino acids: CASSLTGGSNQPQHF. The CDR3 DNA sequence: TGCGCCAGCAGCTTGACGGGGGGGAGCAATCAGCCCCAGCATTTT.

The rearrangement links TRBV4-1 to TRBJ2-1; 9 bases line up with TRBD1. After removal of 3 bases from V and 9 bases from J, the junction contained 12 bases not matched to a gene. Germline V gene data show CDR1 as MGHRA and CDR2 as YSYEKL. The CDR3 is 16 amino acids. CDR3 loop: CASSHRGDRVYGEQFF. DNA for the CDR3: TGCGCCAGCAGCCATCGGGGGGACAGGGTCTATGGTGAGCAGTTCTTC.

This clone was observed a few times. The chain is built from TRBV5-1 and TRBJ2-4, with 12 bases lining up with TRBD1. The CDR3 loop spans 17 amino acids. CDR1 is SGHRS, CDR2 YFSETQ, per germline. V trimming: 3 bases; J trimming: 7 bases; junction bases outside the gene matches: 11. The CDR3 bases are TGCGCCAGCAGCTCGGAACCGGGACAGGGGGCAAGGAACATTCAGTACTTC. Amino acid sequence: CASSSEPGQGARNIQYF.

This chain links TRBV7-8 with TRBJ2-7; 8 bases fit TRBD1. Per germline, CDR1 SGHVS and CDR2 FQNEAQ. This CDR3 comprises 18 residues. Germline trimming cut 2 bases from V and 4 bases from J; bases unmatched to any gene: 16. CDR3 loop: CASSLNSGGSRGRYEQYF. In DNA, the CDR3 is TGTGCCAGCAGCTTAAATTCAGGGGGCTCCAGGGGGCGATACGAGCAGTACTTC.

CDR3 DNA: TGTGCCAGTAGTCTAACAGCGACAGGGGGCTTCTCCTACGAGCAGTACTTC. This gives the protein CASSLTATGGFSYEQYF. The genes are TRBV19 and TRBJ2-7, with 10 bases matching TRBD1. J was trimmed by 0 bases and V by 5 bases; bases with no gene match: 10. Germline V gene lookup returns CDR1 LNHDA and CDR2 SQIVND (reference sequence). The CDR3 spans 17 residues.

This clone occurred once. CDR3 in DNA: TGTGCCAGCTCAGGGACTAGGGTTGAGCAGTTCTTC. It is translated as CASSGTRVEQFF. This chain links TRBV18 with TRBJ2-1, with 8 positions matching TRBD2. V lost 5 bases, J lost 9 bases, and 3 bases stayed unmatched. This CDR3 has 12 residues. Germline V gives CDR1 KGHSH, CDR2 LQKENI.

The chain employs TRBV7-2 and TRBJ2-7; D not certain. V was cut by 10 bases and J by 7 bases, with 20 bases left in between. CDR3 length: 13 amino acids. Germline CDR1 SGHTA, CDR2 FQGNSA. The CDR3 sequence is CAIANRTHGEQYF. CDR3 DNA sequence: TGTGCCATCGCCAACAGAACCCATGGGGAGCAGTACTTC.

The gene calls are TRBV30 and TRBJ2-7; tentative D call: TRBD1 (5 bases). The CDR3 spans 13 residues. Between the trimmed V and J ends, which lost 0 bases and 3 bases, there was a span of 9 bases. Germline lookup yields CDR1 GTSNPN and CDR2 SVGIG (reference sequence). CDR3 nucleotides: TGTGCCTGGAGTGTGGCAGGGAACTACGAGCAGTACTTC. Encoded protein: CAWSVAGNYEQYF.

The CDR3 coding sequence is TGTGCCAGCAGCTTGGGGACAGGGGGCGCGGGTAACTATGGCTACACCTTC. Translation gives CASSLGTGGAGNYGYTF. The chain employs TRBV5-4 and TRBJ1-2, with 11 bases matching TRBD1. The germline CDR1 and CDR2 sequences are SGHNT and YYREEE (reference sequence). The CDR3 spans 17 residues. Losses at the gene ends were 0 bases for V and 1 base for J; bases not matched to a gene: 5.

This chain connects TRBV7-3 to TRBJ2-5, with D tentatively TRBD2 (7 bases). The CDR3 is 15 residues long. Germline CDR1 is SGHTA and CDR2 is FQGTGA. V was cut by 5 bases and J by 4 bases, with 17 bases left in between. CDR3 in amino acids: CASSRGDGRGETQYF. The CDR3 coding sequence is TGTGCCAGCAGCCGGGGGGATGGCAGGGGAGAGACCCAGTACTTC. The whole variable domain, filled in from reference TRBV7-3 and TRBJ2-5, reads GAGVSQTPSNKVTEKGKYVELRCDPISGHTALYWYRQSLGQGPEFLIYFQGTGAADDSGLPNDRFFAVRPEGSVSTLKIQRTERGDSAVYLCASSRGDGRGETQYFGPGTRLLVL.

V usage is TRBV18 and J usage is TRBJ2-1; TRBD1 matches 9 bases. The CDR3 contains 15 residues. Germline-derived CDR1 and CDR2 are KGHSH and LQKENI. V shed 1 base and J 7 bases; nucleotides not matched to a gene: 5. The CDR3 region has the DNA TGTGCCAGCTCACCACTGGACAGGGGTTTTAATGAGCAGTTCTTC. It specifies CASSPLDRGFNEQFF.

The chain carries TRBV7-2 and TRBJ2-5, with TRBD2 matching over 9 bases. J lost 5 bases, V lost 3 bases, and 4 bases had no gene match. Germline CDR1 is SGHTA and CDR2 is FQGNSA. The CDR3 contains 14 residues. CDR3 sequence (DNA): TGTGCCAGCAGCTTGGGACTAGCTTCGGAGACCCAGTACTTC. Residues: CASSLGLASETQYF.

V gene TRBV7-2 combines with J gene TRBJ2-7, with 8 bases that match TRBD2. The junction had 6 bases not matched to a gene; V was cut back by 4 bases and J by 1 base. Per germline, CDR1 SGHTA and CDR2 FQGNSA. CDR3 size: 15 residues. CDR3 protein: CASSSASGRSYEQYF. CDR3 bases: TGTGCCAGCAGCTCCGCTAGCGGGCGGTCCTACGAGCAGTACTTC.

With regard to this clone: The junction and the germline gene differ at one end; a read error may be behind it. This rearrangement joins TRBV7-2 to TRBJ2-6, with 10 bases aligning to TRBD2. CDR1 and CDR2 from the germline V gene are SGHTA and FQGNSA. This CDR3 region has 17 residues. The CDR3 spells CASSLAGGISGANVLTF. CDR3 nucleotides: TGTGCCAGCAGTTTAGCGGGAGGAATCTCTGGGGCCAACGTCCTGACTTTC.

V and J are TRBV20-1 and TRBJ2-7; the D gene is possibly TRBD2 (5 bases). V lost 8 bases, J lost 1 base, and 9 bases lay in between. The CDR3 is 11 amino acids. Germline V gene data show CDR1 as DFQATT and CDR2 as SNEGSKA (reference sequence). The CDR3 nucleotides are TGCAGTCCGAGACTATCCTACGAGCAGTACTTC. It encodes CSPRLSYEQYF.

The chain joins TRBV5-1 to TRBJ1-4; 7 bases are shared with TRBD1. CDR3 length: 15 amino acids. V gave up 4 bases and J gave up 2 bases; unmatched junction bases: 5. Germline assignment: CDR1 SGHRS and CDR2 YFSETQ. CDR3 nucleotides: TGCGCCAGCAGCGGAGGGACAGTGACTAATGAAAAACTGTTTTTT. Translation gives CASSGGTVTNEKLFF. The variable domain in full, completed from reference TRBV5-1 and TRBJ1-4, reads KAGVTQTPRYLIKTRGQQVTLSCSPISGHRSVSWYQQTPGQGLQFLFEYFSETQRNKGNFPGRFSGRQFSNSRSEMNVSTLELGDSALYLCASSGGTVTNEKLFFGSGTQLSVL.

The chain is built from TRBV9 and TRBJ1-1, with 9 bases identical to TRBD1. CDR1 is SGDLS and CDR2 is YYNGEE in the germline V gene. The CDR3 spans 15 residues. Trimming took 3 bases from V and 7 from J; bases not matched to a gene: 10. The CDR3 here is CASSDRDRALNEAFF. In nucleotides, the CDR3 is TGTGCCAGCAGCGACCGGGACAGGGCCCTAAATGAAGCTTTCTTT.

This clone was seen only once. V usage is TRBV5-5 and J usage is TRBJ1-1; TRBD1 is a possible D gene (6 bases). The CDR3 sequence is 17 residues long. CDR1 SGHKS and CDR2 YYEKEE come from the germline V gene (reference sequence). The V end lost 0 bases, the J end lost 2 bases, and 17 bases lay between the germline ends. In DNA form, the CDR3 reads TGTGCCAGCAGCTTGGGACCAAGGGGGGGAACCAACACTGAAGCTTTCTTT. Residues: CASSLGPRGGTNTEAFF.

The chain is built from TRBV10-1 and TRBJ2-3; 12 positions match TRBD2. Germline V gene lookup returns CDR1 WNHNN and CDR2 SYGVQD (reference sequence). The CDR3 has 15 residues. V gave up 9 bases and J gave up 5 bases; unmatched junction bases: 9. The CDR3 region is CARPGASGREDTQYF. Here the CDR3 DNA reads TGCGCCAGGCCAGGGGCTAGCGGGAGGGAAGATACGCAGTATTTT.

The V gene is TRBV2, the J gene TRBJ1-3; D is unresolved. The CDR3 loop spans 17 amino acids. From germline, CDR1 is SNHLY and CDR2 FYNNEI. V was trimmed by 2 bases and J by 0 bases, leaving 14 bases between them. The CDR3 sequence: CASSEFPDAGSGNTIYF. The CDR3 DNA sequence: TGTGCCAGCAGTGAATTCCCGGATGCAGGCTCTGGAAACACCATATATTTT.

The chain recombines TRBV28 with TRBJ2-6; possibly TRBD2 for D (7 bases). This CDR3 spans 16 amino acids. V was pared by 8 bases and J by 1 base, with 15 bases between. Germline CDR1 is MDHEN and CDR2 is SYDVKM. The CDR3 DNA follows: TGTGCCAGCGGGGGGGCAGGCCCGTCTGGGGCCAACGTCCTGACTTTC. Residues: CASGGAGPSGANVLTF.